A single sample gave rise to the 5 T cell receptor beta chains below, sequenced in a study of control samples from healthy donors and cancer patients. Produced via immunoSEQ multiplex PCR; TCRdb's table is partial and in-frame only. This repertoire shows tens of thousands of clones, 90% found once; its top ten account for about 4%. The sequencing sample was made of blood. These receptors all come from a woman aged 18-29 years in good health.

This clone appeared a few times. CDR3 bases: TGTGCCAGCAGCGTTCTAGCGGGGGAGCCCTACGAGCAGTACTTC. Its protein is CASSVLAGEPYEQYF. V gene TRBV7-2 combines with J gene TRBJ2-7; 10 bases are shared with TRBD2. Germline V gene data show CDR1 as SGHTA and CDR2 as FQGNSA. The CDR3 covers 15 residues. V was pared by 5 bases and J by 2 bases, with 6 bases of the junction left unmatched.

The V gene is TRBV12-3 or TRBV12-4, the J gene TRBJ1-2; 7 bases line up with TRBD1. The CDR3 loop spans 12 amino acids. With 1 base clipped from V and 14 bases from J, the junction kept 7 bases outside the gene matches. The CDR3 DNA follows: TGTGCCAGCAGTTTAGGAGGGCAGGGGGAAACCTTC. Translation: CASSLGGQGETF.

V and J are TRBV3-1 (or the pseudogene TRBV3-2) and TRBJ1-2; maybe TRBD1 (6 bases). The germline gives CDR1 LGHDT, CDR2 YNNKEL (reference sequence). This CDR3 is built from 13 residues. The V and J ends lost 2 bases and 6 bases respectively, with 10 bases between them. The CDR3 sequence is CASSQTGWDGYTF. The CDR3 DNA follows: TGTGCCAGCAGCCAAACAGGGTGGGATGGCTACACCTTC.

The chain joins TRBV7-2 to TRBJ1-1; D ambiguous. Trimming cost V 6 bases and J 11 bases, with 28 bases left between them. Germline assignment: CDR1 SGHTA and CDR2 FQGNSA. This CDR3 spans 16 amino acids. The CDR3 coding sequence is TGTGCCAGCAGTTCCCGACCCGTGAATGCCCCTGAAGCCGCTTTCTTT. Amino acids: CASSSRPVNAPEAAFF.

The chain recombines TRBV5-6 with TRBJ1-4; no firm D call. Germline assignment: CDR1 SGHDT and CDR2 YYEEEE. V was trimmed by 4 bases and J by 0 bases, leaving 10 bases between them. CDR3 length: 15 amino acids. The CDR3 coding sequence is TGTGCCAGCAGCCTGATACGGGCAACTAATGAAAAACTGTTTTTT. This translates into CASSLIRATNEKLFF.